This T cell receptor beta chain was sequenced in a study of T cells in Graves' hyperthyroidism and ophthalmopathy (dated by TCRdb to between 2017 and 2020). Regarding the study in general: Peripheral blood was collected at initial diagnosis, before any treatment. To identify distinguishing TCR V-J signatures, a discovery cohort of roughly 100 patients was used, comprising under 45 with Graves' ophthalmopathy and roughly 60 with stable Graves' hyperthyroidism. An independent validation cohort of under 20 hyperthyroidism patients and about 15 patients who later progressed to ophthalmopathy tested prospective prediction of ophthalmopathy. For training and testing, the 95 to 100 patients in the discovery cohort were randomly divided in a 7:3 ratio. Thyroid tissue and blood T-cell repertoires from six Graves' hyperthyroidism patients were also compared in the study. After sampling, hyperthyroidism patients received methimazole starting at 30 mg daily, and ophthalmopathy patients received high-dose intravenous methylprednisolone. The paper describes TCR Vbeta CDR3 sequencing of roughly 130 peripheral blood samples, made up of around 41 ophthalmopathy patients, roughly 75 hyperthyroidism patients and 17 progressor patients.

Ophthalmopathy patients had moderately to severely active disease, Clinical Activity Score of at least 3, NOSPECS grade of at least 4, and duration under 3 months. The study excluded patients with uncontrolled infections, other autoimmune diseases, pregnancy or lactation. Diagnoses were established on the basis of clinical symptoms, serum thyroxine and TRAb, thyroid ultrasound, and orbital computed tomography. PBMCs were separated from under 12 ml of fresh peripheral blood using Ficoll-Paque density gradient centrifugation. Total RNA was extracted using Trizol reagent, and RNA quality was assessed on an Agilent 2100 Bioanalyzer. Amplification of TCR beta CDR3 regions was carried out from RNA transcripts. A first-round RT-PCR of the TCR CDR3 used the HTBI primer set with the Qiagen OneStep RT-PCR kit. Libraries were constructed in a second round of multiplex PCR, after which size selection and purification were carried out. Sequencing of the libraries was done on an Illumina HiSeq2000 using paired-end 100 bp reads. Per the authors' processing: Raw data were processed with SOAPnuke, discarding reads with adapters, uncalled bases, mean Phred below 15, or no exact constant-primer or identifier match. COPE v1.2.5 was used to merge the high-quality paired reads, and each unique nucleotide sequence was defined as a clonotype. Clonotypes were aligned to IMGT TRBV, TRBD and TRBJ reference segments using MiTCR v1.1. Analysis was restricted to V-J combinations with a frequency above 0.0001, which covered roughly 99% of repertoires. The TCS score was defined as the ratio of F50 (clonal expansion) to E x V (chaos), calculated using BLOSUM62-based TCRdist between CDR3 peptides within each V-J. Welch's t-statistics and random forest reduced some 510 V-J features to roughly 13, which were used in a naive Bayes classifier (R e1071). TCRdb ran its own pipeline on the public reads, namely fastp trimming at Q25 and MiXCR clone calling, and kept in-frame beta chains. CDR3 protein sequences are deduplicated, and each keeps its most common genes and DNA. TCRdb, not the original authors, processed these V and J calls. For this sample the table gives about 270,000 distinct CDR3 sequences, of which about 20% were detected only once. Clones ranked in the top ten supply about 60% of the sample.

This clonotype was counted many times. Its antigen has not been determined. Within one base of it there is no much larger clone, and no base qualities were kept. Results and caveats for the whole study, not just this receptor: Blood samples also contained most of the expanded thyroid clonotypes (frequency above 0.001), which suggests that blood repertoires may reflect thyroid immune responses. No statistical method was used to fix the sample size in advance, and group allocation was not hidden from the investigators. In validation, the model predicted progression to ophthalmopathy with approximately 69% sensitivity and over 72% specificity, a median of approximately 6.5 months before onset. A model built on a 13 V-J signature distinguished ophthalmopathy from stable hyperthyroidism, reaching 85% to 90% sensitivity and about 81% specificity in cross-validation and 80%/75% in testing.

In the germline V gene (reference sequence), CDR1 corresponds to DFQATT and CDR2 to SNEGSKA. Germline trimming amounts to 6 bases on V and 5 bases on J, with 9 as the count of junction bases outside the gene matches. The CDR3 contains 13 residues, cysteine and phenylalanine counted. The read is trimmed to its CDR3 DNA, 39 bases read in frame from base 1. The sequence came from a man aged 30-40 years with Graves' ophthalmopathy. The source material was blood. In this chain, TRBV20-1 is recombined with TRBJ1-2, and TRBD1 aligns with 7 junction nucleotides. At the DNA level, the sequence is TGCAGTGCAAGCGACAGGGCCACTTATGGCTACACCTTC. It translates to CSASDRATYGYTF.